The sequence of this T cell receptor beta chain was determined in a study of blood T cells in healthy people across ages. The use of a sample-barcoded 5' primer and a J-beta primer mix characterized a second PCR of about 6 to 12 cycles. Researchers report that a template-switch adaptor with 12 random nucleotides tagged each cDNA molecule. TCRdb re-derived calls from the 5' RACE reads in MiXCR, one entry per CDR3 protein. This repertoire shows 700,000 to 900,000 distinct CDR3 sequences, about 26% found once; its top ten account for 3%. In germline, CDR1 is DFQATT, CDR2 SNEGSKA (reference sequence). V lost 1 base and J lost 3, with 5 bases in between. The CDR3 consists of 12 residues. The sample was also linked to a second study, of T cells of mothers and their children. This second study notes: An overlap that was slightly higher, though non-significant, was seen in related mother-child pairs versus unrelated pairs.

The clonotype comes from a boy aged 5 to 17 in good health. The sample taken for sequencing was blood. The rearrangement joins TRBV20-1 to TRBJ2-3; D is ambiguous. The CDR3: CSARVGTDTQYF. In nucleotides, the CDR3 is TGCAGTGCTAGAGTTGGGACAGATACGCAGTATTTT.